A single sample gave rise to the 24 T cell receptor beta chains below, sequenced in a study of blood T cells in healthy people across ages. The use of a sample-barcoded 5' primer and a J-beta primer mix characterized a second PCR of roughly 6 to 11 cycles. TCRdb redid the calling of the 5' RACE reads with MiXCR, one entry per CDR3 protein. The data show around 670,000 distinct CDR3 sequences, with around 31% seen just once and about 15% held by the top ten. Sequenced input: blood. The receptors originated from a woman at least 80 years old in good health.

This clonotype was counted at least ten times. The chain is built from TRBV6-1 and TRBJ2-3, with 8 bases lining up with TRBD1. The germline gives CDR1 MNHNS, CDR2 SASEGT. With 3 bases clipped from V and 4 bases from J, the junction kept 3 bases outside the gene matches. This CDR3 is 14 amino acids long. The CDR3, as DNA: TGTGCCAGCAGTGACAGGGGGCGAGCAGATACGCAGTATTTT. Translated, it gives CASSDRGRADTQYF.

This clonotype has at least ten counts. CDR3 sequence (DNA): TGTGCCAGCAGCTTCAGGACAGGCCTCGCTAACTATGGCTACACCTTC. Protein product: CASSFRTGLANYGYTF. J is TRBJ1-2 and V is TRBV7-3; TRBD1 aligns across 7 bases. Germline-derived CDR1 and CDR2 are SGHTA and FQGTGA. The J segment lost 0 bases and the V segment lost 3 bases, leaving 7 bases of the junction unmatched. This CDR3 comprises 16 residues.

The chain recombines TRBV12-3 or TRBV12-4 with TRBJ2-1, with TRBD1 matching 8 bases. V shed 6 bases, J shed 7 bases, and the junction held 2 bases outside the gene matches. The CDR3 extends over 12 amino acids. The CDR3 sequence is CASRRQGNEQFF. The CDR3 DNA reads TGTGCCAGCAGACGACAGGGGAATGAGCAGTTCTTC.

The gene calls are TRBV7-9 and TRBJ2-1, with 8 bases that match TRBD2. With 6 bases clipped from V and 6 bases from J, the junction kept 7 bases outside the gene matches. Germline CDR1 reads SEHNR; CDR2 reads FQNEAQ (reference sequence). The CDR3 is 14 amino acids. The DNA of the CDR3 is TGTGCCAGCAGGGGGACTAGTAACGGCAATGAGCAGTTCTTC. This gives the protein CASRGTSNGNEQFF.

The J gene is TRBJ1-5, the V gene TRBV20-1; maybe TRBD1 (6 bases). V was cut by 3 bases and J by 7 bases, with 19 bases left in between. Germline values: CDR1 DFQATT, CDR2 SNEGSKA (reference sequence). The CDR3 contains 15 residues. CDR3 protein: CSARQLTGNNQPQHF. In DNA, the CDR3 is TGCAGTGCTAGGCAACTGACAGGCAACAACCAGCCCCAGCATTTT.

This clonotype was observed at least ten times. The chain combines TRBV20-1 with TRBJ2-6; no definite D call. Germline V gene lookup returns CDR1 DFQATT and CDR2 SNEGSKA (reference sequence). Trimming stripped 5 bases from V and 0 bases from J, with 20 bases between. CDR3 length: 18 residues. CDR3 bases: TGCAGTGCTGTTACAAGCCGTAACATCTACTCTGGGGCCAACGTCCTGACTTTC. Translation: CSAVTSRNIYSGANVLTF.

In its sample, this clonotype was seen many times. The CDR3 region is CASSKLAKNIQYF. CDR3 sequence (DNA): TGTGCCAGCAGTAAGCTAGCCAAAAACATTCAGTACTTC. The chain couples TRBV27 to TRBJ2-4; D is uncertain. The V gene lost 5 bases and the J gene lost 0 bases, with 5 bases spanning the gap. There are 13 residues in the CDR3. Germline CDR1 is MNHEY and CDR2 is SMNVEV (reference sequence).

The chain recombines TRBV20-1 with TRBJ1-5, with no clear D. CDR1 and CDR2 (germline): DFQATT, SNEGSKA (reference sequence). The CDR3 covers 14 residues. V lost 0 bases, J lost 7 bases, and 13 bases lay in between. The CDR3 coding sequence is TGCAGTGCTAGAGAGGCCGGATTTGGCCAGCCCCAGCATTTT. This translates into CSAREAGFGQPQHF.

The sample holds a few counts of this clonotype. A read error is possible here, since a much larger clone lies one base away. The CDR3: CSATLRREQYF. DNA for the CDR3: TGCAGTGCTACCCTGCGTCGGGAGCAGTACTTC. The rearrangement joins TRBV20-1 to TRBJ2-7; no clear D. The CDR3 extends over 11 amino acids. Trimming stripped 4 bases from V and 7 bases from J, with 11 bases between. Germline V gene data show CDR1 as DFQATT and CDR2 as SNEGSKA (reference sequence).

The table lists this clonotype with a few counts. A read error may be the cause here, since a much bigger clone is one base away. The chain uses TRBV12-3 or TRBV12-4 and TRBJ2-1; 9 bases match TRBD2. Trimming removed 1 base from V and 15 bases from J; junction bases left unmatched: 10. This CDR3 comprises 14 residues. The DNA of the CDR3 is TGTGCCAGCAGTTTAGTCGCGTTAGCGGGGGACGCGTTCTTC. Translated, it gives CASSLVALAGDAFF.

The gene calls are TRBV20-1 and TRBJ2-1, with a tentative D call TRBD1 (5 bases). The ends were cut back, 2 bases at V and 0 bases at J, with 8 bases in the middle. The length of the CDR3 is 14 residues. Germline CDR1 DFQATT, CDR2 SNEGSKA (reference sequence). CDR3 residues: CSARQGSSYNEQFF. The CDR3 DNA sequence: TGCAGTGCTAGACAGGGTAGCTCCTACAATGAGCAGTTCTTC.

J is TRBJ1-5 and V is TRBV19; D uncertain. Germline assignment: CDR1 LNHDA and CDR2 SQIVND (reference sequence). V was pared by 3 bases and J by 3 bases, with 6 bases between. CDR3 length: 13 residues. In DNA form, the CDR3 reads TGTGCCAGTAGTATGGGTACCAATCAGCCCCAGCATTTT. It codes for CASSMGTNQPQHF.

The table lists this clonotype with many counts. The gene calls are TRBV27 and TRBJ2-7; D possibly corresponds to TRBD1 (6 bases). Per the germline V gene, CDR1 is MNHEY and CDR2 is SMNVEV (reference sequence). The CDR3 is 15 amino acids. The V and J ends lost 6 bases and 2 bases respectively, with 17 bases between them. The chain's CDR3 is CASSRPGASAYEQYF. The CDR3, as DNA: TGTGCCAGCAGCCGCCCAGGGGCCTCGGCCTACGAGCAGTACTTC.

This clonotype was found many times. The chain combines TRBV30 with TRBJ1-2; TRBD1 might be the D (5 bases). Germline lookup yields CDR1 GTSNPN and CDR2 SVGIG (reference sequence). Trimming took 2 bases from V and 3 from J, leaving 10 bases between them. This CDR3 has 13 amino acids. CDR3 sequence reads: CAWSPRAYYGYTF. For the CDR3, the DNA is TGTGCCTGGAGTCCCAGGGCCTACTATGGCTACACCTTC.

A note on this clonotype: A much larger clone differs from this one at a single base, so this may be a read error. This chain joins TRBV20-1 and TRBJ2-5; tentatively, D is TRBD1 or TRBD2 (5 bases each). The J call could be wrong; TRBJ2-7 is a better fit for the DNA end. There are 12 residues in the CDR3. CDR1 is DFQATT, CDR2 SNEGSKA, per germline (reference sequence). CDR3 DNA sequence: TGCGGTGGGGTCCCGGGGCTCGACGAGCAGTACTTC. This translates into CGGVPGLDEQYF.

The V call is TRBV5-1, the J call TRBJ2-2, with 7 bases aligning to TRBD2. With 0 bases clipped from V and 4 bases from J, the junction kept 6 bases outside the gene matches. Germline V gene data show CDR1 as SGHRS and CDR2 as YFSETQ. CDR3 size: 16 residues. CDR3 loop: CASSLDGGTLTGELFF. CDR3 DNA: TGCGCCAGCAGCTTGGACGGGGGGACTCTCACCGGGGAGCTGTTTTTT.

This clonotype showed up many times. The genes are TRBV30 and TRBJ2-3; D uncertain. Trimming removed 0 bases from V and 0 bases from J, with 10 bases in between. The CDR3 totals 15 residues. In germline, CDR1 is GTSNPN, CDR2 SVGIG (reference sequence). The CDR3 sequence is CAWSVGSFSTDTQYF. CDR3 DNA: TGTGCCTGGAGTGTCGGGTCGTTTAGCACAGATACGCAGTATTTT.

V gene TRBV4-1 combines with J gene TRBJ1-1; D gene unclear. The CDR3 runs 15 residues. V gave up 1 base and J gave up 0 bases, with 9 bases separating them. Germline CDR1 is MGHRA and CDR2 is YSYEKL. DNA for the CDR3: TGCGCCAGCAGCCAAGTTAGAGGGTTGAACACTGAAGCTTTCTTT. This encodes CASSQVRGLNTEAFF.

The sample holds a few counts of this clonotype. This chain uses TRBV25-1 with TRBJ1-5; TRBD1 matches at 7 bases. Per the germline V gene, CDR1 is MGHDK and CDR2 is SYGVNS. The V and J ends lost 3 bases and 2 bases, in that order; junction bases with no gene match: 10. This CDR3 is built from 17 residues. In DNA form, the CDR3 reads TGTGCCAGCAGTGATTCCAGGGGGGGTTATGGCAATCAGCCCCAGCATTTT. This encodes CASSDSRGGYGNQPQHF. Filled out from reference TRBV25-1 and TRBJ1-5, the complete variable domain reads EADIYQTPRYLVIGTGKKITLECSQTMGHDKMYWYQQDPGMELHLIHYSYGVNSTEKGDLSSESTVSRIRTEHFPLTLESARPSHTSQYLCASSDSRGGYGNQPQHFGDGTRLSIL.

A few counts support this clonotype. The chain links TRBV7-2 to TRBJ1-3; D may be TRBD1 (6 bases). In germline, CDR1 is SGHTA, CDR2 FQGNSA. The CDR3 spans 16 residues. V shed 0 bases and J shed 0 bases, with 9 bases lying between them. CDR3 bases: TGTGCCAGCAGCTTAGCGGGGGCGGACTCTGGAAACACCATATATTTT. Amino acids: CASSLAGADSGNTIYF.

The V call is TRBV28, the J call TRBJ2-1; D possibly corresponds to TRBD2 (6 bases). Germline loops: CDR1 MDHEN, CDR2 SYDVKM. Trimming pared 5 bases from V and 15 bases from J, leaving 17 bases between. The CDR3 spans 12 residues. CDR3 residues: CASSPGGLGMFF. CDR3 DNA sequence: TGTGCCAGCAGTCCCGGAGGGTTGGGCATGTTCTTC.

The table lists this clonotype with a few counts. This may be a read error: a much more frequent sequence differs by one nucleotide. The chain uses TRBV27 and TRBJ1-4; 10 bases align to TRBD1. The J segment lost 7 bases and the V segment lost 5 bases, leaving 10 bases of the junction unmatched. The CDR3 has 16 residues. Germline CDR1 reads MNHEY; CDR2 reads SMNVEV (reference sequence). The CDR3 loop is CASSPAGTGVSEKLFF. CDR3 bases: TGTGCCAGCAGTCCTGCAGGGACAGGGGTTAGTGAAAAACTGTTTTTT.

There are many counts of this clonotype. The chain employs TRBV5-1 and TRBJ2-7, with 8 bases aligning to TRBD2. The CDR3 contains 15 residues. The V segment lost 3 bases and the J segment 4 bases; nucleotides outside the gene matches: 9. Germline assignment: CDR1 SGHRS and CDR2 YFSETQ. CDR3 sequence reads: CASSSGGYSKYEQYF. The CDR3 DNA reads as TGCGCCAGCAGCTCGGGGGGGTACAGTAAATACGAGCAGTACTTC.

In the case of this clonotype: A much larger clone sits a single nucleotide away, making a read error possible. This sequence joins TRBV7-7 and TRBJ2-5, with 9 bases that match TRBD2. Looked up from germline, CDR1 is SSHAT and CDR2 is FNYEAQ (reference sequence). There are 15 residues in the CDR3. The V and J ends lost 4 bases and 11 bases, in that order; junction bases with no gene match: 14. CDR3 loop: CASSSAGGLYNEQYF. The CDR3, as DNA: TGTGCCAGCAGCTCCGCGGGGGGGCTCTACAATGAGCAGTACTTC.